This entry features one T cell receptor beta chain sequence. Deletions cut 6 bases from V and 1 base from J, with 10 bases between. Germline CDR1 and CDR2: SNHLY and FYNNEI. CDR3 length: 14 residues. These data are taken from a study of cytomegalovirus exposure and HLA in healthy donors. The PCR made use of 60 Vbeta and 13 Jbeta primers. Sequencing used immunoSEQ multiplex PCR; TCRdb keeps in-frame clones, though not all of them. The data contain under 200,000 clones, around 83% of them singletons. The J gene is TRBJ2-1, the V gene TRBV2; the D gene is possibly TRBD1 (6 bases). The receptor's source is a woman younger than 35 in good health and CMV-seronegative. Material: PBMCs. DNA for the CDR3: TGTGCCAGCAGGGGGGCCGGTTCCTACAATGAGCAGTTCTTC. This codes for CASRGAGSYNEQFF.